The sequence of this T cell receptor beta chain was determined in a study of spatial heterogeneity in lung cancer. All TCR cDNA molecules were individually tagged with a unique molecular identifier. One entry per CDR3 protein results from TCRdb running MiXCR on the 5' RACE reads. The table lists over 85,000 distinct CDR3 sequences, approximately 19% of them singletons, with roughly a fifth in the top ten. Time point given: blood at routine non-recurrence follow-up after resection. From tumor, nontumor lung or frozen PBMC, whole RNA was taken unsorted for sequencing. The CDR3 spans 14 residues. Germline V gene data show CDR1 as LGHDT and CDR2 as YNNKEL (reference sequence). With 3 bases removed from V and 3 bases from J, the gap between germline ends came to 11 bases.

The sequencing here drew on PBMCs, taken at follow-up. The sequence came from a male donor with early-stage non-small cell lung cancer. V is TRBV3-1 and J is TRBJ2-5; D gene ambiguous. The CDR3 spells CASSHQVIEETQYF. Written as DNA, the CDR3 is TGTGCCAGCAGCCACCAGGTAATCGAAGAGACCCAGTACTTC.